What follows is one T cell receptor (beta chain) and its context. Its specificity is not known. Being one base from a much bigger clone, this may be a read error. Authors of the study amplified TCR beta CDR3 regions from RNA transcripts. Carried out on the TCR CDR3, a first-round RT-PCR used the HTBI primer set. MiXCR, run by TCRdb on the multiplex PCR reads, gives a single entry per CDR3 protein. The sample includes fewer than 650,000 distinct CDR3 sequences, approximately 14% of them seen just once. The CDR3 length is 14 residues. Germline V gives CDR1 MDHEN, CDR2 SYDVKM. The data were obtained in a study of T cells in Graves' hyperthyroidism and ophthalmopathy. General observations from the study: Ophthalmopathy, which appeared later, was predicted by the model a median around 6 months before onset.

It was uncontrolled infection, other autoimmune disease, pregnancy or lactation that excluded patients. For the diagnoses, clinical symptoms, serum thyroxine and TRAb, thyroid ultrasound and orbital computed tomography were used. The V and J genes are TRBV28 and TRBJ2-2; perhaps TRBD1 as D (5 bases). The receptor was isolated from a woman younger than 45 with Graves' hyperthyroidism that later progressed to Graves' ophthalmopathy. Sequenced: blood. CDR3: CASSFNRNAGELFF. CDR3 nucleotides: TGTGCCAGCAGTTTTAACAGGAACGCCGGGGAGCTGTTTTTT.